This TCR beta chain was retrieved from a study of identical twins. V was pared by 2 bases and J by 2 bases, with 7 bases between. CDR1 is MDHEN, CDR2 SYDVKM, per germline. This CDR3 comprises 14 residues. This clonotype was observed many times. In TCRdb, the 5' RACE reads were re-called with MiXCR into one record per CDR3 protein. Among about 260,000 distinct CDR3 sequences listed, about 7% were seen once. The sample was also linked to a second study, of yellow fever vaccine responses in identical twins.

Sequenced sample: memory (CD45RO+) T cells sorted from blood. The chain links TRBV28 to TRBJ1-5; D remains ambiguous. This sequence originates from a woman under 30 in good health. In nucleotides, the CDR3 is TGTGCCAGCAGTTTAAATTACGGCAATCAGCCCCAGCATTTT. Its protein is CASSLNYGNQPQHF.